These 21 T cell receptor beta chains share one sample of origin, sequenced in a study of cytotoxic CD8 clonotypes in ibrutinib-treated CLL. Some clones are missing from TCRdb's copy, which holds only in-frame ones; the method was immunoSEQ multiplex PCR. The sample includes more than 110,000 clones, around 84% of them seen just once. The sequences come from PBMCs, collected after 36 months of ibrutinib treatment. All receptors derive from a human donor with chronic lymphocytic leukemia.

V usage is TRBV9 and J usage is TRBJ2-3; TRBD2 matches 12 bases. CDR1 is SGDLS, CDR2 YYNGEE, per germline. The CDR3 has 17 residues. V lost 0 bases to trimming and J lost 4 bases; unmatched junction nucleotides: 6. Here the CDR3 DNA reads TGTGCCAGCAGCGTAGCGACGACTAGCGGGGGTCCAGATACGCAGTATTTT. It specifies CASSVATTSGGPDTQYF.

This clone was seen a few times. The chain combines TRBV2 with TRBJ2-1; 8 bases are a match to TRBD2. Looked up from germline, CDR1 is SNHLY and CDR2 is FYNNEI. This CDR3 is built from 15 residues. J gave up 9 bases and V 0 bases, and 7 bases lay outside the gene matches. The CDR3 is CASSEARGGLIEQFF. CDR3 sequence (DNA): TGTGCCAGCAGTGAAGCACGGGGGGGCCTAATTGAGCAGTTCTTC. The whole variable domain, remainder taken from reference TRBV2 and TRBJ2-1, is EPEVTQTPSHQVTQMGQEVILRCVPISNHLYFYWYRQILGQKVEFLVSFYNNEISEKSEIFDDQFSVERPDGSNFTLKIRSTKLEDSAMYFCASSEARGGLIEQFFGPGTRLTVL.

The CDR3 region has the DNA TGCGCCAGCAGCCAAGGGACAGTTGCAACTAATGAAAAACTGTTTTTT. As protein: CASSQGTVATNEKLFF. The V gene is TRBV4-1, the J gene TRBJ1-4; tentatively, D is TRBD1 (6 bases). The germline V gene encodes CDR1 MGHRA and CDR2 YSYEKL. Trimming removed 1 base at V and 0 bases at J, with 9 bases between. The CDR3 covers 16 residues.

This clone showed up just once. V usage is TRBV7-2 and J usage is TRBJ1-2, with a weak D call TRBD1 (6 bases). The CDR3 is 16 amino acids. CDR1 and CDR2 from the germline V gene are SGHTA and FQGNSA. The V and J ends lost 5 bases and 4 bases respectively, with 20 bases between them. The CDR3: CASSPPFGGAFYGYTF. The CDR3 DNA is TGTGCCAGCAGCCCCCCGTTCGGGGGGGCCTTCTATGGCTACACCTTC. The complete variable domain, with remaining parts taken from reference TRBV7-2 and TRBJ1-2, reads GAGVSQSPSNKVTEKGKDVELRCDPISGHTALYWYRQSLGQGLEFLIYFQGNSAPDKSGLPSDRFSAERTGGSVSTLTIQRTQQEDSAVYLCASSPPFGGAFYGYTFGSGTRLTVV.

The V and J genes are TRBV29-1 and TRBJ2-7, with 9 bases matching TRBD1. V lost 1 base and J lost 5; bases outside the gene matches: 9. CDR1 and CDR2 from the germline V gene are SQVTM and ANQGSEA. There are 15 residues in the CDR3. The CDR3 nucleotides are TGCAGCGTTGAAGGCTTAACAGGGGGCTTCGACGAGCAGTACTTC. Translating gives CSVEGLTGGFDEQYF.

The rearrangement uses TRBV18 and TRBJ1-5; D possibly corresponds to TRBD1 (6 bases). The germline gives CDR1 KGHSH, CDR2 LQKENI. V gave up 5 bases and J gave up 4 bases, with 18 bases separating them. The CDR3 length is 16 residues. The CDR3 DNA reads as TGTGCCAGCTCATCGGACAGTAGTAGCGGTAATCAGCCCCAGCATTTT. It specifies CASSSDSSSGNQPQHF.

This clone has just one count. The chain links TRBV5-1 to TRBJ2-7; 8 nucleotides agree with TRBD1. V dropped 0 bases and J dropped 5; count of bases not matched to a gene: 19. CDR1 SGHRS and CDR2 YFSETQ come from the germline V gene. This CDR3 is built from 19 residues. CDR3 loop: CASSLAQTGVPRIKNEQYF. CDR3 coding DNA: TGCGCCAGCAGCTTGGCCCAGACAGGGGTTCCGAGGATCAAAAACGAGCAGTACTTC. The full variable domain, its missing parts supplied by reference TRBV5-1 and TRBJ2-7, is KAGVTQTPRYLIKTRGQQVTLSCSPISGHRSVSWYQQTPGQGLQFLFEYFSETQRNKGNFPGRFSGRQFSNSRSEMNVSTLELGDSALYLCASSLAQTGVPRIKNEQYFGPGTRLTVT.

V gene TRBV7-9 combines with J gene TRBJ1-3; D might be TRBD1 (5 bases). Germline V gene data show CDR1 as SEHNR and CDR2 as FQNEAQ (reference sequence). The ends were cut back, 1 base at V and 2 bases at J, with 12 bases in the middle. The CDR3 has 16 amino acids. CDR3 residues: CASSLGRVLTGNTIYF. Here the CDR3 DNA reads TGTGCCAGCAGCTTAGGCAGGGTTCTAACTGGAAACACCATATATTTT.

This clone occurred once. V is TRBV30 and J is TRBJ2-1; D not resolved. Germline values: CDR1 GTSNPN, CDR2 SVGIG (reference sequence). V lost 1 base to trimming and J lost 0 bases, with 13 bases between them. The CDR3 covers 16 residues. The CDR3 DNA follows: TGTGCCTGGAGTGGAATAAAGGAAAGCTCCTACAATGAGCAGTTCTTC. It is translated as CAWSGIKESSYNEQFF.

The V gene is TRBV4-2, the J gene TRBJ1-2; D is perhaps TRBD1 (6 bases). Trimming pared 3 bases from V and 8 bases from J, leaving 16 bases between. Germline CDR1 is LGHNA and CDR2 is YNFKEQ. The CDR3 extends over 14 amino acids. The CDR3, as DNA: TGTGCCAGCAGCCAGGGCAGCAGGGGAGGCGGCTACACCTTC. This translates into CASSQGSRGGGYTF.

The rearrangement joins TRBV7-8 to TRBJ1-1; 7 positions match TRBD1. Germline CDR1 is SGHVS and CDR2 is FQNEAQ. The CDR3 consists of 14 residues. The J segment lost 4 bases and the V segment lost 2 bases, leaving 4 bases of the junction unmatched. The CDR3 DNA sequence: TGTGCCAGCAGCTTAAAACAGGGGATCACTGAAGCTTTCTTT. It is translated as CASSLKQGITEAFF.

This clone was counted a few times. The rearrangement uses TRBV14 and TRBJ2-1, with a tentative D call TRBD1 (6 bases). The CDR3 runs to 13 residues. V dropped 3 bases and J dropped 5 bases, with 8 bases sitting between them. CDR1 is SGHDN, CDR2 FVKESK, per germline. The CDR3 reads CASSQGADNEQFF. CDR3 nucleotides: TGTGCCAGCAGCCAGGGGGCGGACAATGAGCAGTTCTTC.

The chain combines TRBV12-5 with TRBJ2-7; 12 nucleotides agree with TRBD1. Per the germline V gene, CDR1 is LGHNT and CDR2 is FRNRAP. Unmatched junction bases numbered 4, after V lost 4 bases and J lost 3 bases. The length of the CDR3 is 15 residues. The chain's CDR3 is CASGWGTGGIYEQYF. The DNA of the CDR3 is TGTGCTAGTGGTTGGGGGACAGGGGGCATCTACGAGCAGTACTTC.

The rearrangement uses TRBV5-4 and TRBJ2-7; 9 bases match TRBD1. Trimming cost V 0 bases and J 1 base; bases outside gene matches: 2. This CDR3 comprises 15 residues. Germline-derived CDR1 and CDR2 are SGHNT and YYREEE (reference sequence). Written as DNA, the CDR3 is TGTGCCAGCAGCTTGGTAGGACAGGGGTCCTACGAGCAGTACTTC. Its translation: CASSLVGQGSYEQYF.

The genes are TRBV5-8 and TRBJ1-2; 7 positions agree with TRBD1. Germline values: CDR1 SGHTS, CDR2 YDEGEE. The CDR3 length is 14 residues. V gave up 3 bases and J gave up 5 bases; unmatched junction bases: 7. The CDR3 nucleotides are TGTGCCAGCAGCTCAGGGACAGTTCCATATGGCTACACCTTC. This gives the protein CASSSGTVPYGYTF. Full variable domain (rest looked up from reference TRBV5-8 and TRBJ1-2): EAGVTQSPTHLIKTRGQQATLRCSPISGHTSVYWYQQALGLGLQFLLWYDEGEERNRGNFPPRFSGRQFPNYSSELNVNALELEDSALYLCASSSGTVPYGYTFGSGTRLTVV.

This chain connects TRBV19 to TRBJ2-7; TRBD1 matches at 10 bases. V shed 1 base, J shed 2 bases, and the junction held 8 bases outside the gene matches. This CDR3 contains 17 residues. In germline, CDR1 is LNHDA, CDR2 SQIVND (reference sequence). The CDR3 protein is CASSIAVGTGAPYEQYF. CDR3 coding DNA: TGTGCCAGTAGTATAGCCGTCGGGACAGGGGCACCCTACGAGCAGTACTTC.

CDR3 in amino acids: CASSFGQGIGNTIYF. CDR3 bases: TGTGCCAGCAGCTTCGGACAGGGGATCGGAAACACCATATATTTT. This sequence joins TRBV5-5 and TRBJ1-3, with TRBD1 matching over 9 bases. The CDR3 consists of 15 residues. After removal of 2 bases from V and 4 bases from J, the junction contained 4 bases not matched to a gene. Germline CDR1 SGHKS, CDR2 YYEKEE (reference sequence). The full variable domain, in which reference TRBV5-5 and TRBJ1-3 provide the parts outside the CDR3, is DAGVTQSPTHLIKTRGQQVTLRCSPISGHKSVSWYQQVLGQGPQFIFQYYEKEERGRGNFPDRFSARQFPNYSSELNVNALLLGDSALYLCASSFGQGIGNTIYFGEGSWLTVV.

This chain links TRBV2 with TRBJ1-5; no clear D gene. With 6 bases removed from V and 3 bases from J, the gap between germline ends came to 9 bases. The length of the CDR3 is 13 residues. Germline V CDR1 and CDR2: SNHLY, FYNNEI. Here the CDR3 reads CASRDPFNQPQHF. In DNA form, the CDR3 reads TGTGCCAGCAGGGATCCTTTCAATCAGCCCCAGCATTTT.

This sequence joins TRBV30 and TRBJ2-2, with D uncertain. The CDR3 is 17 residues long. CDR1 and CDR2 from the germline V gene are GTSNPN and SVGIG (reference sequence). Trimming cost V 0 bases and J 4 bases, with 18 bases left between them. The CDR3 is CAWSVLYRDSFTGELFF. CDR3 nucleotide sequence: TGTGCCTGGAGTGTACTTTATCGCGACTCGTTCACCGGGGAGCTGTTTTTT.

CDR3 bases: TGTGCCACCTGGACAGGGCGGGATGAGCAGTTCTTC. This codes for CATWTGRDEQFF. The genes are TRBV10-3 and TRBJ2-1; 8 bases are a match to TRBD1. The CDR3 sequence is 12 residues long. Germline-derived CDR1 and CDR2 are ENHRY and SYGVKD. The ends lost 10 bases at V and 8 bases at J; junction bases unmatched: 7.

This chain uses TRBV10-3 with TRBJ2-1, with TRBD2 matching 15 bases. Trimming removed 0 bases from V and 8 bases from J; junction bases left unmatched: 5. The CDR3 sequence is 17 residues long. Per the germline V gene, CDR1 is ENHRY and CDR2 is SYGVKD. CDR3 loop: CAISESGTSGGLYEQFF. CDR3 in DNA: TGTGCCATCAGTGAGTCGGGGACTAGCGGGGGGTTATATGAGCAGTTCTTC.